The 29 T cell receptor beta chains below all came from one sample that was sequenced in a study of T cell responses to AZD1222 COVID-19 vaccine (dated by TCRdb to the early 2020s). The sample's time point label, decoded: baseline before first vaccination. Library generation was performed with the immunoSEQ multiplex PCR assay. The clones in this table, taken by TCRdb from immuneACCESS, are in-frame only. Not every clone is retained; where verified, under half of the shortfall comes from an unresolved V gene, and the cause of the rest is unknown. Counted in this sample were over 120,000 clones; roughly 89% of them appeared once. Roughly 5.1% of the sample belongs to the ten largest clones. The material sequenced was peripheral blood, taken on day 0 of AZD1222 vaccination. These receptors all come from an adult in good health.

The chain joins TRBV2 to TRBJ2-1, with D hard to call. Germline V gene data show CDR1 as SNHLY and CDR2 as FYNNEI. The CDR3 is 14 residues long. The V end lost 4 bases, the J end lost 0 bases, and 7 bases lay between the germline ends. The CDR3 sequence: CASSVYSSYNEQFF. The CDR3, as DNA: TGTGCCAGCAGTGTGTACAGCTCCTACAATGAGCAGTTCTTC.

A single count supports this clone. CDR3 loop: CASSASGALNYGYTF. The CDR3 coding sequence is TGTGCCAGCAGCGCCTCAGGGGCCCTTAACTATGGCTACACCTTC. This rearrangement joins TRBV9 to TRBJ1-2; TRBD1 might be the D (6 bases). The ends were cut back, 3 bases at V and 1 base at J, with 13 bases in the middle. Germline loops: CDR1 SGDLS, CDR2 YYNGEE. The CDR3 length is 15 residues. The complete variable domain, with remaining parts taken from reference TRBV9 and TRBJ1-2, reads DSGVTQTPKHLITATGQRVTLRCSPRSGDLSVYWYQQSLDQGLQFLIQYYNGEERAKGNILERFSAQQFPDLHSELNLSSLELGDSALYFCASSASGALNYGYTFGSGTRLTVV.

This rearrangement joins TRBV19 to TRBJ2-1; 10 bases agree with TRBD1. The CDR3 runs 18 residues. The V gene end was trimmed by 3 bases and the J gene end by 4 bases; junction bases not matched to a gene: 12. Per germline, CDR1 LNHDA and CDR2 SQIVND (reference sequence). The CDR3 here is CASSMGQGPSPSYNEQFF. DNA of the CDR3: TGTGCCAGTAGTATGGGACAGGGGCCTTCTCCATCTTACAATGAGCAGTTCTTC.

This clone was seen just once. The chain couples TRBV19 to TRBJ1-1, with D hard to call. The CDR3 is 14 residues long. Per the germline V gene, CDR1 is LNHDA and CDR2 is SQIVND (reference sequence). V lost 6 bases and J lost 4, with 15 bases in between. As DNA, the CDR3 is TGTGCCAGTAGCGGTTGGGAGGGTGCCACTGAAGCTTTCTTT. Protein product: CASSGWEGATEAFF.

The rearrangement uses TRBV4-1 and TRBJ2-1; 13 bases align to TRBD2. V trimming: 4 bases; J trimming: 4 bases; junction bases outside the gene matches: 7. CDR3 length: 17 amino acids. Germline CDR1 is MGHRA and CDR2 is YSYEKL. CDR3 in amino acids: CASSLRTSGSGYNEQFF. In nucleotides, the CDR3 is TGCGCCAGCAGCCTAAGGACTAGCGGGAGTGGTTACAATGAGCAGTTCTTC.

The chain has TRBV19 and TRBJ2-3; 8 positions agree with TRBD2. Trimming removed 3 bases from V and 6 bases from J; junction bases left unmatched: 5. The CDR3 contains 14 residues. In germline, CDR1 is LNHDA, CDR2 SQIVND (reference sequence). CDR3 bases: TGTGCCAGTAGTATTTACGGGGGGGACGATACGCAGTATTTT. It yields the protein CASSIYGGDDTQYF. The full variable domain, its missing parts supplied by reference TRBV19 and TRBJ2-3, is DGGITQSPKYLFRKEGQNVTLSCEQNLNHDAMYWYRQDPGQGLRLIYYSQIVNDFQKGDIAEGYSVSREKKESFPLTVTSAQKNPTAFYLCASSIYGGDDTQYFGPGTRLTVL.

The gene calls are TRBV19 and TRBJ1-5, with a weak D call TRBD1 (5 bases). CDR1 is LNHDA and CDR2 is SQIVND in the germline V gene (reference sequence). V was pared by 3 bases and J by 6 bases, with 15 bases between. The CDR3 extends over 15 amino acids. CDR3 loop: CASSIWGRRGQPQHF. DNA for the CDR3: TGTGCCAGTAGTATTTGGGGCCGGCGGGGTCAGCCCCAGCATTTT.

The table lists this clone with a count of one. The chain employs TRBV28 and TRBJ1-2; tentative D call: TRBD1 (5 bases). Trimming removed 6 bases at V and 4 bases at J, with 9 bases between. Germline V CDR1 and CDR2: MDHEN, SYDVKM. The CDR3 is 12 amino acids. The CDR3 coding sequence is TGTGCCAGCAGGACAGAGGGCTATGGCTACACCTTC. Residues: CASRTEGYGYTF.

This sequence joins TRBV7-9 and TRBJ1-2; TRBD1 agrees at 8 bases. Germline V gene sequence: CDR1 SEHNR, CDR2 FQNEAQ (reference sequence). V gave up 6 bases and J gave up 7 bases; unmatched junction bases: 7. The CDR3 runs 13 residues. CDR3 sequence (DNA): TGTGCCAGCAGTTTGACAGGGGACGGTGGCTACACCTTC. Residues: CASSLTGDGGYTF.

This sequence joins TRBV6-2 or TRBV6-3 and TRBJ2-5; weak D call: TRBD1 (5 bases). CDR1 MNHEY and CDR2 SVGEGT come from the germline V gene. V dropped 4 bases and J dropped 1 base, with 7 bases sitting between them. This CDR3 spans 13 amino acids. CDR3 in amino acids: CASSWGSQETQYF. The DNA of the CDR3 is TGTGCCAGCAGTTGGGGCAGCCAAGAGACCCAGTACTTC.

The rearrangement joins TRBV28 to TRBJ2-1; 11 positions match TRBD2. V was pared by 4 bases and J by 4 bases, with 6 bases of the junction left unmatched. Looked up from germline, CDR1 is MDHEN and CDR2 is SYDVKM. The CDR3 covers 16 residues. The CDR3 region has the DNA TGTGCCAGCAGTTCACTAGCGGGAGCGCCGTACAATGAGCAGTTCTTC. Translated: CASSSLAGAPYNEQFF.

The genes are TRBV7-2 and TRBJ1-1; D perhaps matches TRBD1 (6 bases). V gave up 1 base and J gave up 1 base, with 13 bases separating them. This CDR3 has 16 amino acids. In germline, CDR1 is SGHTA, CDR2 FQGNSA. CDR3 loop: CASSLGNWGQNTEAFF. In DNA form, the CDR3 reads TGTGCCAGCAGCTTAGGGAACTGGGGGCAGAACACTGAAGCTTTCTTT.

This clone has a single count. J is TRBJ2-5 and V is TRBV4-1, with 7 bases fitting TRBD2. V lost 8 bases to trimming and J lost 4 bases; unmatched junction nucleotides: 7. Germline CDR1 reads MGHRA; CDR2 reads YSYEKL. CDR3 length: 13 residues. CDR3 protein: CASSEREGETQYF. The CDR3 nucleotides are TGCGCCAGCTCTGAAAGGGAGGGAGAGACCCAGTACTTC.

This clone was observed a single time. The DNA for the CDR3 is TGTGCCAGCAGTTCCGGCGGGGACCGCCTCTCCTATGGCTACACCTTC. This translates into CASSSGGDRLSYGYTF. This sequence joins TRBV6-5 and TRBJ1-2, with a possible D match to TRBD1 (5 bases). Trimming took off 4 bases at V and 4 bases at J, with 19 bases between the two ends. Germline-derived CDR1 and CDR2 are MNHEY and SVGAGI. The CDR3 sequence is 16 residues long.

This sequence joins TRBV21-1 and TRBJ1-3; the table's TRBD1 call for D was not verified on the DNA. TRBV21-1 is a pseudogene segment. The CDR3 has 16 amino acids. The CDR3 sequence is CASSKVQTRSGNTIYF. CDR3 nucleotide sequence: TGTGCCAGCAGCAAAGTGCAGACACGCTCTGGAAACACCATATATTTT.

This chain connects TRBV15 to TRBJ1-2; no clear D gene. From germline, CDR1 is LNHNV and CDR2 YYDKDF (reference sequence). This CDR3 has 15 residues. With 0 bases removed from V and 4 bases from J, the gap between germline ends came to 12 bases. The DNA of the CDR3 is TGTGCCACCAGCAGAGATATGGGTTGGGGCTATGGCTACACCTTC. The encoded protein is CATSRDMGWGYGYTF.

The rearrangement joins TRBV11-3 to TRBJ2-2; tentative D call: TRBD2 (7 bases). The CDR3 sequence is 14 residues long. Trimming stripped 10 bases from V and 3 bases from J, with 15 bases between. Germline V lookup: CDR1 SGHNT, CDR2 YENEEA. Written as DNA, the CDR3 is TGTGCCACCTCGGCGGGGGCCGACACCGGGGAGCTGTTTTTT. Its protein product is CATSAGADTGELFF.

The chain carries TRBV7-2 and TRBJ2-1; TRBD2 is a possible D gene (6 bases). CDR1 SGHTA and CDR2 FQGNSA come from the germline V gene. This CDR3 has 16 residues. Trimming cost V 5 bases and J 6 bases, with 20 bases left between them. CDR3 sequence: CASSVYGSIGLNEQFF. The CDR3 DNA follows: TGTGCCAGCAGCGTATACGGGAGTATTGGACTCAATGAGCAGTTCTTC.

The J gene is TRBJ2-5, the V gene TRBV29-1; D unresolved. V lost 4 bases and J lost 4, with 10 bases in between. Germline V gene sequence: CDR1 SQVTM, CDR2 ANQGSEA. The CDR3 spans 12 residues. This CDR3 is CSVGSPPETQYF. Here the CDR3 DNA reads TGCAGCGTTGGTTCGCCGCCAGAGACCCAGTACTTC.

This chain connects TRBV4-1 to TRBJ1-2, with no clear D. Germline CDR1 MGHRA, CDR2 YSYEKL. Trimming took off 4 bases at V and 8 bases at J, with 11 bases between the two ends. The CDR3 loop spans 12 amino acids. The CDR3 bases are TGCGCCAGCAGCCCTCCTGGTGGGGGCTACACCTTC. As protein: CASSPPGGGYTF.

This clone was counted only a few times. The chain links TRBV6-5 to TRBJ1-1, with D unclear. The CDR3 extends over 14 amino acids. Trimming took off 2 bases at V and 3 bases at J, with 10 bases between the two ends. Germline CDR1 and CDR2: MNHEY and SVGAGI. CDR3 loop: CASSYRDLYTEAFF. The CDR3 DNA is TGTGCCAGCAGTTACAGGGATTTATACACTGAAGCTTTCTTT.

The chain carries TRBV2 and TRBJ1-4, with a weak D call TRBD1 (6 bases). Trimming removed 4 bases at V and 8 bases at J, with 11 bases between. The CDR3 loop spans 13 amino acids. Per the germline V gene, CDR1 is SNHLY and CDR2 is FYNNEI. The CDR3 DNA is TGTGCCAGCAGTGGAGGGGGAAAGGAAAAACTGTTTTTT. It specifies CASSGGGKEKLFF.

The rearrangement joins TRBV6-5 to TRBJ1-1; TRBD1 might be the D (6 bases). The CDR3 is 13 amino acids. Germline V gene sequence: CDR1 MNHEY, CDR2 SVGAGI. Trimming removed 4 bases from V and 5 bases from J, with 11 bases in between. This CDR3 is CASSLGAPTEAFF. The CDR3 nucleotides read TGTGCCAGCAGTTTGGGGGCCCCAACTGAAGCTTTCTTT.

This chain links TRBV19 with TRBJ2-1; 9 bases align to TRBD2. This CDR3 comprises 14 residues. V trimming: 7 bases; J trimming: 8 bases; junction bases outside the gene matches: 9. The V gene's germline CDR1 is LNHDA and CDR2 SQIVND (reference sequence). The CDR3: CASTISGSNDEQFF. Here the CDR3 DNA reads TGTGCCAGTACCATTAGCGGGAGCAACGATGAGCAGTTCTTC.

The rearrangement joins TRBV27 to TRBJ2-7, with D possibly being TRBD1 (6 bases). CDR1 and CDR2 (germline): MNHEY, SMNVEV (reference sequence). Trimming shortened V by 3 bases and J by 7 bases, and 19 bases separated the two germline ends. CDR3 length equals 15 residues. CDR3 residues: CASSFHRDLVQEQYF. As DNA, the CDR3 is TGTGCCAGCAGTTTCCACAGGGACCTAGTTCAGGAGCAGTACTTC.

The CDR3 DNA reads as TGTGCCAGCAGCTTCCAGAATGAAAAACTGTTTTTT. It encodes CASSFQNEKLFF. The V gene is TRBV7-2, the J gene TRBJ1-4, with no clear D. Trimming left V 3 bases short and J 5 bases short, with 4 bases between. The CDR3 is made up of 12 amino acids. The V gene's germline CDR1 is SGHTA and CDR2 FQGNSA.

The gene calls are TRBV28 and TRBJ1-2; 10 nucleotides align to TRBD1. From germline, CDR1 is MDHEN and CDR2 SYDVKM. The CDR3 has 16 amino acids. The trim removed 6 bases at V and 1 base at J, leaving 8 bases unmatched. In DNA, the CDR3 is TGTGCCAGCAGCCGGGACAGGGGTCGATTTAACTATGGCTACACCTTC. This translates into CASSRDRGRFNYGYTF.

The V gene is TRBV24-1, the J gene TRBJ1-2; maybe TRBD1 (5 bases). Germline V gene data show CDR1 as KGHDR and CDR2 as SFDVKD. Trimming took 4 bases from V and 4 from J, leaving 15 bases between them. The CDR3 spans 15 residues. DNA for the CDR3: TGTGCCACCAGTGACCACGACAGCGGCCTCTATGGCTACACCTTC. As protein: CATSDHDSGLYGYTF.

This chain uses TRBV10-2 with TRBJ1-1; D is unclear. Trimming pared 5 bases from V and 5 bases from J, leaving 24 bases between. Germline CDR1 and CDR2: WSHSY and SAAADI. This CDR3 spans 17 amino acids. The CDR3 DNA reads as TGCGCCAGCAGTTATCGGTTGAACACTGGAGTAGGAACTGAAGCTTTCTTT. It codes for CASSYRLNTGVGTEAFF.